This T cell receptor (beta chain) is from a study of untreated major depressive disorder. Produced via immunoSEQ multiplex PCR; TCRdb's table is partial and in-frame only. Counted here are 20,000 or so clones, more than 90% occurring once; the ten biggest clones make up 0.6%. About this clone itself: As yet, its antigen is unknown.

The CDR3 is 15 amino acids. V was clipped by 3 bases and J by 1 base; unmatched bases: 2. Germline CDR1 reads SEHNR; CDR2 reads FQNEAQ (reference sequence). Study conclusions and caveats: Findings may not generalize because the study sample was small. Compared with controls, depressed patients showed more TRBV05-01 (Vbeta 5.1) usage in CD4+ T cells.

Patients had moderate to severe depression. No major medical conditions, Axis I/II comorbidities, regular medication, or illicit drugs. The source of this sequence is a woman aged 35 to 49 with major depressive disorder. The specimen was CD4+ T cells from PBMCs. The chain is built from TRBV7-9 and TRBJ2-3; TRBD2 aligns across 9 bases. CDR3 nucleotide sequence: TGTGCCAGCAGCTTTGGCGGGGGGGGCACAGATACGCAGTATTTT. This encodes CASSFGGGGTDTQYF. The entire variable domain, with the rest obtained from reference TRBV7-9 and TRBJ2-3, is as follows: DTGVSQNPRHKITKRGQNVTFRCDPISEHNRLYWYRQTLGQGPEFLTYFQNEAQLEKSRLLSDRFSAERPKGSFSTLEIQRTEQGDSAMYLCASSFGGGGTDTQYFGPGTRLTVL.